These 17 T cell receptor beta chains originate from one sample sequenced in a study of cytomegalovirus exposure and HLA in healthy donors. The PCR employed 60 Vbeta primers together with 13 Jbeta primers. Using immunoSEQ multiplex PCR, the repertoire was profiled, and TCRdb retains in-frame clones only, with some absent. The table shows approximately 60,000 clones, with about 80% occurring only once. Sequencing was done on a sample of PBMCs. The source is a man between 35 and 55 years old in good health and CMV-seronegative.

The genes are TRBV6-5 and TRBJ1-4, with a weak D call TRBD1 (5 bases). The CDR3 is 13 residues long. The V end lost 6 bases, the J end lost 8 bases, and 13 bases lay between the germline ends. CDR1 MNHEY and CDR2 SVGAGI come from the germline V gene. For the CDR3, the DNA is TGTGCCAGCAGAGACAGATCTGGGGAAAAACTGTTTTTT. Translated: CASRDRSGEKLFF.

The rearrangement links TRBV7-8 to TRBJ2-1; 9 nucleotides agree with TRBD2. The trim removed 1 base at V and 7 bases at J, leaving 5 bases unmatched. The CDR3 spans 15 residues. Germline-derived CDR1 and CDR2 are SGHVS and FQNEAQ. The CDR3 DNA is TGTGCCAGCAGCTTAGGCGGGGGGGCTCTGAATGAGCAGTTCTTC. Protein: CASSLGGGALNEQFF.

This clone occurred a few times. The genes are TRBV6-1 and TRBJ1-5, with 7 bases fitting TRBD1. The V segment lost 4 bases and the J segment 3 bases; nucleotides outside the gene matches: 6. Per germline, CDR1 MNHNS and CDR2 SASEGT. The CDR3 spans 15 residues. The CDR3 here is CASSARDRNNQPQHF. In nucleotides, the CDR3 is TGTGCCAGCAGTGCCCGGGACAGAAACAATCAGCCCCAGCATTTT.

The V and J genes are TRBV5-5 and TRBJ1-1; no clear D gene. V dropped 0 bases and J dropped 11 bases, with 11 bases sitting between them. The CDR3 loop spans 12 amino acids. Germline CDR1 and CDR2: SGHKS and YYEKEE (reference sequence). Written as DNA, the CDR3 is TGTGCCAGCAGCTTGGGCGGGGATTGGGCTTTCTTT. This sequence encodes CASSLGGDWAFF.

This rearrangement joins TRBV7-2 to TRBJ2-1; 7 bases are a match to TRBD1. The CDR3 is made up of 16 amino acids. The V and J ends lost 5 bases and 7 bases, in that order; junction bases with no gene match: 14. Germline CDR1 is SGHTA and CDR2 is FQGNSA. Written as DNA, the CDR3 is TGTGCCAGCAGCGCCATAAACGGACAGGATCATAATGAGCAGTTCTTC. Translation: CASSAINGQDHNEQFF.

The CDR3 spells CASSSPTDSGNTIYF. In DNA, the CDR3 is TGTGCCAGCAGTTCCCCGACAGACTCTGGAAACACCATATATTTT. The chain has TRBV6-6 and TRBJ1-3, with D possibly TRBD1 on 5 matching bases. This CDR3 is 15 amino acids long. The germline gives CDR1 MNHNY, CDR2 SVGAGI (reference sequence). Trimming removed 4 bases at V and 0 bases at J, with 10 bases between.

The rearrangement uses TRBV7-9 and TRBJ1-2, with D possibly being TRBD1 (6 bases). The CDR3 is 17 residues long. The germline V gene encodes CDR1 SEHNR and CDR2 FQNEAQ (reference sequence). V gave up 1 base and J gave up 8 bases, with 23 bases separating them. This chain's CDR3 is CASSLGARTGLLLGYTF. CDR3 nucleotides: TGTGCCAGCAGCTTAGGGGCGCGAACAGGGTTGCTCCTGGGCTACACCTTC.

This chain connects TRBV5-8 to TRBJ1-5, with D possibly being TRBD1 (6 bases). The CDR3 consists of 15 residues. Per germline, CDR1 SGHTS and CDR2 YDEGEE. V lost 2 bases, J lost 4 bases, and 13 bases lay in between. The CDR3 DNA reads TGTGCCAGCAGCTTTGGTTGGACAGAAAATCAGCCCCAGCATTTT. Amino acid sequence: CASSFGWTENQPQHF.

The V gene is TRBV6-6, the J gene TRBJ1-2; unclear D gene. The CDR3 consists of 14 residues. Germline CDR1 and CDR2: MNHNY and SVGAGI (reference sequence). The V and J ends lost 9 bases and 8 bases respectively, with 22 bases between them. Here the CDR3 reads CASTTGQRPLGYTF. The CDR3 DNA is TGTGCCAGTACGACCGGGCAGCGGCCCCTAGGCTACACCTTC.

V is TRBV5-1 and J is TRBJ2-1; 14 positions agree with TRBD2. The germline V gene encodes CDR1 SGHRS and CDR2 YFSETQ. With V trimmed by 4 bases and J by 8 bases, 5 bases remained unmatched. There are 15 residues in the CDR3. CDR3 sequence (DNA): TGCGCCAGCAGCCCGGGACTAGCGGGGGTTCATGAGCAGTTCTTC. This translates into CASSPGLAGVHEQFF.

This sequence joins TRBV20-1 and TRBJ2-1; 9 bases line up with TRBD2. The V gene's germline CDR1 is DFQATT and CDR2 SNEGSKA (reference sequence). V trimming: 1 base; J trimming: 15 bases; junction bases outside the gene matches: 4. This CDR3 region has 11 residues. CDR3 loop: CSARAGTSRFF. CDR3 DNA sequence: TGCAGTGCTAGAGCCGGGACTAGCAGGTTCTTC.

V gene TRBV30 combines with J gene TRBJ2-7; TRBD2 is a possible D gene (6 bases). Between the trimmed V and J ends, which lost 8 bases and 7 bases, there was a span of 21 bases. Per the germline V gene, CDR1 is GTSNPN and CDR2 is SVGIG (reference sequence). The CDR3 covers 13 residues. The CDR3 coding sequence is TGTGCCGGACTATATGAAGGGGCTCGTGAGCAGTACGTC. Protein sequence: CAGLYEGAREQYV.

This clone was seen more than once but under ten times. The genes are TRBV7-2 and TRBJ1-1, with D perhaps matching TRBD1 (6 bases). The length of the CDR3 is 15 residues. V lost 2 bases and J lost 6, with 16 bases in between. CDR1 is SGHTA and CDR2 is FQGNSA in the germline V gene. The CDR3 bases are TGTGCCAGCAGCTTAAGAGCTACAGGGAAGGCTGAAGCTTTCTTT. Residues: CASSLRATGKAEAFF. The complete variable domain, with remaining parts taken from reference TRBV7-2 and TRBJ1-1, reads GAGVSQSPSNKVTEKGKDVELRCDPISGHTALYWYRQSLGQGLEFLIYFQGNSAPDKSGLPSDRFSAERTGGSVSTLTIQRTQQEDSAVYLCASSLRATGKAEAFFGQGTRLTVV.

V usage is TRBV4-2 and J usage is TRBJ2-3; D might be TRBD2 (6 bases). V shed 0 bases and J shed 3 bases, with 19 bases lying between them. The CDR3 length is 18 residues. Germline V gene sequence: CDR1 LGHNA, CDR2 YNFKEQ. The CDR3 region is CASSQDPPGGGGTDTQYF. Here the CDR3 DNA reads TGTGCCAGCAGCCAAGACCCCCCTGGGGGTGGGGGGACAGATACGCAGTATTTT.

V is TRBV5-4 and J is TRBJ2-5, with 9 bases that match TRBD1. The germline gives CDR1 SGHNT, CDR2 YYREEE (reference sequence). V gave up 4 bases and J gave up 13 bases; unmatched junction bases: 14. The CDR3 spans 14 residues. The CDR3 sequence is CASSPGQGRRVLYF. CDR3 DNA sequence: TGTGCCAGCAGCCCGGGACAGGGTCGAAGGGTTTTGTACTTC.

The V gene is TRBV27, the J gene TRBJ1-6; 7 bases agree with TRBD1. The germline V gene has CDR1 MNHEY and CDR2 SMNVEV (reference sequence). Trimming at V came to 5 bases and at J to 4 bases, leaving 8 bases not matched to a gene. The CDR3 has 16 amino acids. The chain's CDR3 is CASSPRTGFYNSPLHF. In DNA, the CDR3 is TGTGCCAGCAGTCCCCGGACAGGTTTTTATAATTCACCCCTCCACTTT.

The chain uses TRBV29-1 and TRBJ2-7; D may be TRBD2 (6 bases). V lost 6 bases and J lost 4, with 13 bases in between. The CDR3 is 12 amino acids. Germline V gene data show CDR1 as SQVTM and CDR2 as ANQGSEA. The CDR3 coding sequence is TGCAGCGTCTCATTTGGGAGGTACGAGCAGTACTTC. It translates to CSVSFGRYEQYF.